A single sample is the source of the 5 T cell receptor beta chains below, sequenced in a study of T cell responses to AZD1222 COVID-19 vaccine (dated by TCRdb to the early 2020s). What this sample's time point label stands for: baseline before first vaccination. Library creation used the immunoSEQ multiplex PCR assay. TCRdb obtained this table from immuneACCESS and retained in-frame rearrangements with V and J assigned. These tables miss some clones; where compared with another copy, unresolved V genes account for less than half of the shortfall, and the remainder is unexplained. This sample holds 95,000 to 150,000 clones; more than 85% were observed only once. The ten largest make up 2.4% of the sample. This specimen was peripheral blood, taken on day 0 of AZD1222 vaccination. The receptor source for this set is an adult in good health.

The J gene is TRBJ2-2, the V gene TRBV24-1, with 7 bases matching TRBD1. This CDR3 comprises 14 residues. The ends lost 8 bases at V and 7 bases at J; junction bases unmatched: 9. CDR1 is KGHDR, CDR2 SFDVKD, per germline. The CDR3 sequence is CATTLTGRDGELFF. The DNA for the CDR3 is TGTGCCACCACCCTGACAGGGCGAGACGGGGAGCTGTTTTTT.

The chain is built from TRBV7-9 and TRBJ1-6, with D possibly matching TRBD1 (5 bases). The germline CDR1 and CDR2 sequences are SEHNR and FQNEAQ (reference sequence). This CDR3 contains 15 residues. The ends were cut back, 5 bases at V and 10 bases at J, with 18 bases in the middle. CDR3 protein: CASSATAGPRSPLHF. CDR3 nucleotides: TGTGCCAGCAGCGCCACAGCAGGGCCCCGGTCACCCCTCCACTTT.

The chain carries TRBV6-1 and TRBJ1-6, with D unresolved. The CDR3 sequence is 15 residues long. The V gene lost 2 bases and the J gene lost 8 bases, with 13 bases spanning the gap. CDR1 and CDR2 (germline): MNHNS, SASEGT. In DNA, the CDR3 is TGTGCCAGCAGTGAAATCAGCCCAAGGGATTCACCCCTCCACTTT. Translating it yields CASSEISPRDSPLHF.

The chain joins TRBV10-3 to TRBJ2-7, with D perhaps matching TRBD2 (5 bases). The V and J ends lost 2 bases and 2 bases respectively, with 10 bases between them. The germline gives CDR1 ENHRY, CDR2 SYGVKD. This CDR3 comprises 14 residues. CDR3 coding DNA: TGTGCCATCAGTGAGGGCGGGCAGACCTACGAGCAGTACTTC. It yields the protein CAISEGGQTYEQYF.

This clone was counted only a few times. This rearrangement joins TRBV11-2 to TRBJ1-4, with a possible D match to TRBD1 (5 bases). V was pared by 0 bases and J by 8 bases, with 13 bases between. The CDR3 runs 15 residues. Germline CDR1 SGHAT, CDR2 FQNNGV. As DNA, the CDR3 is TGTGCCAGCAGCTTAGATTTGGGGGGGGACGAAAAACTGTTTTTT. It codes for CASSLDLGGDEKLFF.